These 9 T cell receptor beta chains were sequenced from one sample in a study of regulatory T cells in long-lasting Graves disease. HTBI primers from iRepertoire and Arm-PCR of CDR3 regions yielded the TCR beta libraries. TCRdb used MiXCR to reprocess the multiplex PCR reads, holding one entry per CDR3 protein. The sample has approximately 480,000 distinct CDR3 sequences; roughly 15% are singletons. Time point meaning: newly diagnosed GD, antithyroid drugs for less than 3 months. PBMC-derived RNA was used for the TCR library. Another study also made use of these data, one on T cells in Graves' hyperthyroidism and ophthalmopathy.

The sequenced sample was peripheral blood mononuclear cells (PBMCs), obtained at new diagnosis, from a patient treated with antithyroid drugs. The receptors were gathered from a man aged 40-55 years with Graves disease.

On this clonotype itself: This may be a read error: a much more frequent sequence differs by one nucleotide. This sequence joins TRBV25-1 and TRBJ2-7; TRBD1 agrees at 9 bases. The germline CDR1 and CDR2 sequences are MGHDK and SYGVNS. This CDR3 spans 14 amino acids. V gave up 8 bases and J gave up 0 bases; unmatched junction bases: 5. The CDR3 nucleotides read TGTGCCAGCGGAGGGACAGGGAGCTCCTACGAGCAGTACTTC. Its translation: CASGGTGSSYEQYF.

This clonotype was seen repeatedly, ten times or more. CDR3 in amino acids: CASSLEQNQETQYF. The CDR3, as DNA: TGTGCCAGCAGCTTAGAACAGAATCAAGAGACCCAGTACTTC. V and J are TRBV7-9 and TRBJ2-5; the D is unclear. Germline CDR1 reads SEHNR; CDR2 reads FQNEAQ (reference sequence). Trimming shortened V by 1 base and J by 2 bases, and 8 bases separated the two germline ends. This CDR3 region has 14 residues.

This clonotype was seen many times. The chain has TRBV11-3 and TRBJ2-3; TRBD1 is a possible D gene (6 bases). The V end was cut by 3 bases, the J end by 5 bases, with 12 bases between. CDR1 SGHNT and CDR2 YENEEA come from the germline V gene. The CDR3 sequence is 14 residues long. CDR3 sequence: CASSFRQVEDTQYF. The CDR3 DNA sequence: TGTGCCAGCAGCTTCCGACAGGTTGAAGATACGCAGTATTTT. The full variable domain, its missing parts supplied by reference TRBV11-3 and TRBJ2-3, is EAGVVQSPRYKIIEKKQPVAFWCNPISGHNTLYWYLQNLGQGPELLIRYENEEAVDDSQLPKDRFSAERLKGVDSTLKIQPAELGDSAVYLCASSFRQVEDTQYFGPGTRLTVL.

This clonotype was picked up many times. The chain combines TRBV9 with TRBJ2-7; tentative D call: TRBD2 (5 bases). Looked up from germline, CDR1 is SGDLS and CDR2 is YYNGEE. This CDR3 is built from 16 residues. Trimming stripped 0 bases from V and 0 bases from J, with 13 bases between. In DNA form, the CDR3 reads TGTGCCAGCAGCGTAGGCGGGCGAGTATCCTCCTACGAGCAGTACTTC. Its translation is CASSVGGRVSSYEQYF.

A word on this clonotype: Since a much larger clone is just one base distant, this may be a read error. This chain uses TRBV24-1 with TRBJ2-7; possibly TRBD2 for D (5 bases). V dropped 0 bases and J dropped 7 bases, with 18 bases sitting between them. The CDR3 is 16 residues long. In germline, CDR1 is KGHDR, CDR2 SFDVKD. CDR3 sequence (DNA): TGTGCCACCAGTGATTTGTGGACGGACTCCTACAATGAGCAGTACTTC. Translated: CATSDLWTDSYNEQYF.

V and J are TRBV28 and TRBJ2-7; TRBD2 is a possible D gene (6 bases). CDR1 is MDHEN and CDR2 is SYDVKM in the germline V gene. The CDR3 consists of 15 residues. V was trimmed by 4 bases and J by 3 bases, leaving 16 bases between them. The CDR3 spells CASSSGGSKVYEQYF. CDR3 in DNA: TGTGCCAGCAGTTCCGGGGGTAGCAAGGTCTACGAGCAGTACTTC.

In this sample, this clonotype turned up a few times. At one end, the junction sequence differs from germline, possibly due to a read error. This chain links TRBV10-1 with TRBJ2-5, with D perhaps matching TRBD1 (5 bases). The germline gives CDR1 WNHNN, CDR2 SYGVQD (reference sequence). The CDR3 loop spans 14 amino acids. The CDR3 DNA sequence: TGTGCCATCAGTGGGGCCAGTCAACAAGAGACCCAGTACTTC. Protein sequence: CAISGASQQETQYF.

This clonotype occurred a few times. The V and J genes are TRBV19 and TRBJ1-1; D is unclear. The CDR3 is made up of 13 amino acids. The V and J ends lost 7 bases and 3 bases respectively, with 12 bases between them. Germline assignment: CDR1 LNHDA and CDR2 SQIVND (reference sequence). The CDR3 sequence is CASTAAGDTEAFF. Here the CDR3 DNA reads TGTGCCAGTACCGCAGCTGGTGACACTGAAGCTTTCTTT. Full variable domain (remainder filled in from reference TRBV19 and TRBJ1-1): DGGITQSPKYLFRKEGQNVTLSCEQNLNHDAMYWYRQDPGQGLRLIYYSQIVNDFQKGDIAEGYSVSREKKESFPLTVTSAQKNPTAFYLCASTAAGDTEAFFGQGTRLTVV.

For the CDR3, the DNA is TGTGCCAGCAGCCACACTAGCGGGAGAATGGGCAATGAGCAGTTCTTC. Its protein product is CASSHTSGRMGNEQFF. This chain connects TRBV3-1 to TRBJ2-1; TRBD2 agrees at 11 bases. CDR1 and CDR2 from the germline V gene are LGHDT and YNNKEL (reference sequence). There are 16 residues in the CDR3. V gave up 3 bases and J gave up 6 bases; unmatched junction bases: 7.